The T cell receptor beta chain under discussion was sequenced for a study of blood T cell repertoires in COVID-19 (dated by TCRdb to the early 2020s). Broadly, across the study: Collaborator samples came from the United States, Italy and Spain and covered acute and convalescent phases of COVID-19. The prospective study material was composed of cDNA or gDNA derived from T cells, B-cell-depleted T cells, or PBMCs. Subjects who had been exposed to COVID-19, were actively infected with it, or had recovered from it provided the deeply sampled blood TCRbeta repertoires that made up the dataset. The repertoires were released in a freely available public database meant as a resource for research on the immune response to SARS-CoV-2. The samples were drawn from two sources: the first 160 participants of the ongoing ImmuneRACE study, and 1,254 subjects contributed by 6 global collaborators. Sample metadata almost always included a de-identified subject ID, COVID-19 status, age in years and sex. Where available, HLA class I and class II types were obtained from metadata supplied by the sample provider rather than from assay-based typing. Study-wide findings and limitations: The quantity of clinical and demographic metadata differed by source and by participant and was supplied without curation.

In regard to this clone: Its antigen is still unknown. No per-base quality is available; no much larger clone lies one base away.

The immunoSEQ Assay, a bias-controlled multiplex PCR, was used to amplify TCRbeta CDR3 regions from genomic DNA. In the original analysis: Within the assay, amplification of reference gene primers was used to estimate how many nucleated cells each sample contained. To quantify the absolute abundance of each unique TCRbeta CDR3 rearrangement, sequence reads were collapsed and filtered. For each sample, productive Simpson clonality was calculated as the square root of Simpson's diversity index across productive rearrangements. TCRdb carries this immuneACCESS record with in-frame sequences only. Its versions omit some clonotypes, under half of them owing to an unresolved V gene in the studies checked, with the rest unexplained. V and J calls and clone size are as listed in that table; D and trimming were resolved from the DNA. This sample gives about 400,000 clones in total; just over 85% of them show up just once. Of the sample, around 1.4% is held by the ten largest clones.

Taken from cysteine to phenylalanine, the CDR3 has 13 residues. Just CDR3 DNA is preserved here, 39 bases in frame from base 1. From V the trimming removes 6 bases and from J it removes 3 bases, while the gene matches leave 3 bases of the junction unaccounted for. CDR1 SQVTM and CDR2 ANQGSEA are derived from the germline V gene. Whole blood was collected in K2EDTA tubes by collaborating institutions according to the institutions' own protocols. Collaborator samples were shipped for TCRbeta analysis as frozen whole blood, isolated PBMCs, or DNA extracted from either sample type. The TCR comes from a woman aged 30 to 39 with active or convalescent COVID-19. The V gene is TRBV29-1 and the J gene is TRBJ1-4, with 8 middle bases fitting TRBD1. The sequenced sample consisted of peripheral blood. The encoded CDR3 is CSVGQAPNEKLFF. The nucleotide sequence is TGCAGCGTGGGACAGGCTCCTAATGAAAAACTGTTTTTT.